This TCR beta chain was retrieved from a study of blood T cell repertoires in COVID-19. In the study overall: The origin of the acute and convalescent COVID-19 samples was the United States, Italy and Spain. Sample material is recorded as cDNA or gDNA derived from T cells, B-cell-depleted T cells, or PBMCs.

This CDR3 is 15 amino acids long. The V gene end was trimmed by 2 bases and the J gene end by 1 base; junction bases not matched to a gene: 3. In germline, CDR1 is SGHNT, CDR2 YYREEE (reference sequence). Repertoires were generated with immunoSEQ multiplex PCR, while TCRdb's copy carries only in-frame clones and drops some. The sample yields fewer than 350,000 clones, 65% to 90% seen once. Participants' own reports of clinical history determined their cohort assignment. The chain carries TRBV5-4 and TRBJ2-3; TRBD2 aligns across 8 bases. What was sequenced was PBMCs or T cells enriched from blood (not recorded which). The sequence was collected from a woman in her forties with acute COVID-19. The CDR3 is CASSLAGAGTDTQYF. The DNA of the CDR3 is TGTGCCAGCAGCTTAGCGGGAGCCGGCACAGATACGCAGTATTTT.